This T cell receptor (beta chain) stems from a study of blood T cells in healthy people across ages. A J-beta primer mix and a sample-barcoded 5' primer were used in a second PCR of roughly 6 to 11 cycles. TCRdb fed the 5' RACE reads into MiXCR, producing one record per CDR3 protein. The sample consists of 850,000 to 1,000,000 distinct CDR3 sequences, under 50% of them appearing once. The CDR3 contains 12 residues. V was pared by 6 bases and J by 7 bases, with 15 bases between. CDR1 and CDR2 (germline): DFQATT, SNEGSKA (reference sequence). What was sequenced was blood. The sequence came from a man aged 30-40 years in good health. V and J are TRBV20-1 and TRBJ1-2; the D gene is possibly TRBD1 (5 bases). This chain's CDR3 is CSAGRDTTGYTF. DNA for the CDR3: TGCAGTGCGGGACGGGATACTACTGGCTACACCTTC.